These 7 T cell receptor beta chains originate from one sample sequenced in a study of T cell responses to AZD1222 COVID-19 vaccine (dated by TCRdb to the early 2020s). What this sample's time point label stands for: baseline before first vaccination. Preparation of the library involved the immunoSEQ multiplex PCR assay. TCRdb mirrors the immuneACCESS table, restricted to in-frame sequences. Some clones are absent from its copies; in checked studies, under half trace to an unresolved V gene, and the reason for the others is unknown. The sample yields about 120,000 clones; roughly nine tenths were counted once. The top ten hold 5.4% of the sample. This specimen consisted of peripheral blood, obtained on day 0 of AZD1222 vaccination. These receptors all come from an adult in good health.

For this clone: Different DNA sequences within this sample yield the same CDR3. The rearrangement uses TRBV18 and TRBJ1-5, with TRBD1 matching 8 bases. The length of the CDR3 is 15 residues. J was trimmed by 0 bases and V by 3 bases; bases with no gene match: 1. Germline V gene data show CDR1 as KGHSH and CDR2 as LQKENI. CDR3 residues: CASSPTGDSNQPQHF. The CDR3 DNA is TGTGCCAGCTCACCGACAGGGGATAGCAATCAGCCCCAGCATTTT.

The chain links TRBV5-1 to TRBJ2-3, with TRBD2 identical over 7 bases. Germline V lookup: CDR1 SGHRS, CDR2 YFSETQ. This CDR3 contains 14 residues. V dropped 7 bases and J dropped 0; count of bases not matched to a gene: 5. The CDR3, as DNA: TGCGCCAGCCATAAGCGGGATAGCACAGATACGCAGTATTTT. It is translated as CASHKRDSTDTQYF.

The gene calls are TRBV9 and TRBJ2-1; the match to TRBD2 covers 9 bases. Losses at the gene ends were 3 bases for V and 5 bases for J; bases not matched to a gene: 15. CDR1 SGDLS and CDR2 YYNGEE come from the germline V gene. The CDR3 totals 18 residues. This CDR3 is CASSAESPLAGVDNEQFF. The DNA for the CDR3 is TGTGCCAGCAGCGCAGAGTCCCCGTTAGCGGGAGTTGACAATGAGCAGTTCTTC. The entire variable domain, with the rest obtained from reference TRBV9 and TRBJ2-1, is as follows: DSGVTQTPKHLITATGQRVTLRCSPRSGDLSVYWYQQSLDQGLQFLIQYYNGEERAKGNILERFSAQQFPDLHSELNLSSLELGDSALYFCASSAESPLAGVDNEQFFGPGTRLTVL.

The gene calls are TRBV7-9 and TRBJ2-7, with 7 nucleotides matching TRBD1. CDR1 and CDR2 from the germline V gene are SEHNR and FQNEAQ (reference sequence). V shed 5 bases and J 9 bases; nucleotides not matched to a gene: 7. This CDR3 region has 12 residues. CDR3 loop: CASSQGVVGQYF. The CDR3 DNA is TGTGCCAGCAGCCAGGGGGTGGTAGGGCAGTACTTC. Variable domain in full (rest from reference TRBV7-9 and TRBJ2-7): DTGVSQNPRHKITKRGQNVTFRCDPISEHNRLYWYRQTLGQGPEFLTYFQNEAQLEKSRLLSDRFSAERPKGSFSTLEIQRTEQGDSAMYLCASSQGVVGQYFGPGTRLTVT.

The gene calls are TRBV12-5 and TRBJ1-5, with a tentative D call TRBD1 (6 bases). CDR1 is LGHNT, CDR2 FRNRAP, per germline. The CDR3 sequence is 13 residues long. Trimming removed 1 base from V and 6 bases from J, with 7 bases in between. The CDR3 spells CASGLGGGQPQHF. CDR3 sequence (DNA): TGTGCTAGTGGTTTGGGAGGGGGTCAGCCCCAGCATTTT.

The chain has TRBV30 and TRBJ1-5, with 8 positions matching TRBD1. With 0 bases clipped from V and 3 bases from J, the junction kept 7 bases outside the gene matches. CDR1 is GTSNPN, CDR2 SVGIG, per germline (reference sequence). The CDR3 spans 16 residues. CDR3 in amino acids: CAWSVHRGMSNQPQHF. CDR3 nucleotides: TGTGCCTGGAGTGTCCACAGGGGGATGTCCAATCAGCCCCAGCATTTT.

The chain is built from TRBV28 and TRBJ2-7; no reliable D call. V lost 2 bases and J 7 bases, leaving 15 bases between the germline ends. This CDR3 region has 14 residues. Germline V lookup: CDR1 MDHEN, CDR2 SYDVKM. Here the CDR3 reads CASSLEGPPREQYF. The DNA for the CDR3 is TGTGCCAGCAGTTTAGAAGGACCTCCAAGGGAGCAGTACTTC.